These T cell receptor beta chains were read from a single sample in a study of blood T cell repertoires in COVID-19. Generated by immunoSEQ multiplex PCR, the TCRdb table keeps only in-frame clones and is missing some. The sample includes 56,000 or so clones, around 80% of them seen just once. What was sequenced was peripheral blood. The receptors stem from a woman in her 70s with acute or convalescent COVID-19. The CDR3 runs from the conserved cysteine through the conserved F or W. D genes are given only for firm matches. A row's size may be missing; if present it is once, few, many or a size class.

D	V	J	size	DNA	CDR3
NA	TRBV7-3	TRBJ2-1	NA	TGTGCCAGCAGCAATACTAATGAGCTGTTCTTC	CASSNTNELFF
TRBD1	TRBV24-1	TRBJ2-1	NA	TGTGCCACCAGTGCTCAGGGACAGGGCGGGAACAATGAGCAGTTCTTC	CATSAQGQGGNNEQFF
TRBD1	TRBV30	TRBJ1-2	NA	TGTGCCAATGGACAGGGCTATGGCTACACCTTC	CANGQGYGYTF
TRBD1	TRBV3-1/TRBV3-2	TRBJ1-2	NA	TGTGCCAGCAGCCAGGTTGACAGGGCCTACGGCTACACCTTC	CASSQVDRAYGYTF
NA	TRBV6-1	TRBJ1-1	NA	TGTGCCAGCAGTGAAGGTCGACGGCGGGGCGCAGGGAACACTGAAGCTTTCTTT	CASSEGRRRGAGNTEAFF
NA	TRBV2	TRBJ1-1	NA	TGTGCCAGCAGTCCGCGGACTGAAGCTTTCTTT	CASSPRTEAFF
TRBD1	TRBV27	TRBJ1-1	NA	TGTGCCAGCAGTTCGACAGGGGAAAACACTGAAGCTTTCTTT	CASSSTGENTEAFF
TRBD1	TRBV19	TRBJ1-2	few	TGTGCCAGTAGGGACAGGGGCGGTAACTATGGCTACACCTTC	CASRDRGGNYGYTF
TRBD2	TRBV7-9	TRBJ2-5	NA	TGTGCCAGCAGCTTAGCTAGCGGGGAAAAGACCCAGTACTTC	CASSLASGEKTQYF
TRBD1	TRBV15	TRBJ1-2	NA	TGTGCCACCAGCAGGGACAGGGTCTATGGCTACACCTTC	CATSRDRVYGYTF
NA	TRBV6-5	TRBJ2-7	NA	TGTGCCAGCAGCCGCACCCCGGGTCCGGCCGAGCAGTACTTC	CASSRTPGPAEQYF
NA	TRBV20-1	TRBJ1-2	NA	TGCAGTGCTAGTGGGGGGCCGAGGGGTGACTATGGCTACACCTTC	CSASGGPRGDYGYTF
TRBD2	TRBV7-2	TRBJ2-7	once	TGTGCCAGCAGCTTAGTTTCTAGCGGGGGATCCTACGAGCAGTACTTC	CASSLVSSGGSYEQYF
NA	TRBV7-9	TRBJ2-7	many	TGTGCCAGCAGCTTAGCCCGGGACAACTCCTACGAGCAGTACTTC	CASSLARDNSYEQYF
TRBD1	TRBV9	TRBJ1-2	NA	TGTGCCAGCAGCGGATGGACAGGGAATGGCTACACCTTC	CASSGWTGNGYTF
NA	TRBV7-2	TRBJ2-3	NA	TGTGCCAGCAGCTTAGGAGGTGGTATCGGGGCAGATACGCAGTATTTT	CASSLGGGIGADTQYF
NA	TRBV6-1	TRBJ1-3	NA	TGTGCCAGCAGTGAAAGTGGGCGCAACACCATATATTTT	CASSESGRNTIYF
TRBD1	TRBV5-1	TRBJ2-7	NA	TGCGCCAGCAGCTTAACAGGACAGGGGCCCTCCTACGAGCAGTACTTC	CASSLTGQGPSYEQYF
TRBD1	TRBV13	TRBJ1-2	NA	TGTGCCAGCTGGGAACAGGGGTACCCCTCCTATGGCTACACCTTC	CASWEQGYPSYGYTF
TRBD2	TRBV7-9	TRBJ2-5	NA	TGTGCCAGCAGCTTAAGACTAGCGGGGGGTGGCGAGACCCAGTACTTC	CASSLRLAGGGETQYF
NA	TRBV9	TRBJ1-2	NA	TGTGCCAGCAGCGTAGATGCACGGAACTATGGCTACACCTTC	CASSVDARNYGYTF
TRBD1	TRBV4-3	TRBJ1-2	many	TGCGCCAGCAGCCAAGTCCGTCTGGGACAGGGGGCGCTGAACTATGGCTACACCTTC	CASSQVRLGQGALNYGYTF
NA	TRBV12-3/TRBV12-4	TRBJ1-2	few	TGTGCCAGCAGTCCGACGGGGAGGGGCTACACCTTC	CASSPTGRGYTF
TRBD2	TRBV7-6	TRBJ2-2	NA	TGTGCCAGCAGCGGACTAGCGGGTTCCGGGGAGCTGTTTTTT	CASSGLAGSGELFF
TRBD2	TRBV7-2	TRBJ2-3	NA	TGTGCCAGCAGCTTAGCTGCCCTAGCGGGGGGAGATACGCAGTATTTT	CASSLAALAGGDTQYF
TRBD1	TRBV28	TRBJ1-2	NA	TGTGCCAGCAGTTCGGGGACAGGTCATAACTATGGCTACACCTTC	CASSSGTGHNYGYTF
NA	TRBV6-5	TRBJ2-7	NA	TGTGCCAGCAGTTACCGCGGGGCTCTAGAGAGCGAGCAGTACTTC	CASSYRGALESEQYF
NA	TRBV14	TRBJ2-3	NA	TGTGCCAGCAGCCAAGATAGCTCGGCAGCAGATACGCAGTATTTT	CASSQDSSAADTQYF
TRBD1	TRBV2	TRBJ2-1	once	TGTGCCAGCAGTGAACCCGGGACAGCTACCTACAATGAGCAGTTCTTC	CASSEPGTATYNEQFF
NA	TRBV18	TRBJ1-2	few	TGTGCCAGCTCACCATGGGCCCGCTTCTATGGCTACACCTTC	CASSPWARFYGYTF
NA	TRBV5-6	TRBJ1-1	NA	TGTGCCAGCAGCTTCTACCGGACTGGACAGAGGAACACTGAAGCTTTCTTT	CASSFYRTGQRNTEAFF
NA	TRBV9	TRBJ2-3	NA	TGTGCCAGCAGCGTATGGGCCCGGGATACGCAGTATTTT	CASSVWARDTQYF
NA	TRBV7-2	TRBJ2-1	few	TGTGCCAGCAGCTTAAAGCCCGGGCGGGGGCCGCGATATGCGCAGTTCTTC	CASSLKPGRGPRYAQFF
TRBD2	TRBV3-1/TRBV3-2	TRBJ2-7	few	TGTGCCAGCAGCCAAGTGCTGGGAAAGGGAGGGGTTGACGAGCAGTACTTC	CASSQVLGKGGVDEQYF
NA	TRBV5-1	TRBJ2-5	NA	TGCGCCAGCAGCTTTAGGGGGGGGCAAGAGACCCAGTACTTC	CASSFRGGQETQYF
NA	TRBV9	TRBJ2-2	NA	TGTGCCAGCAGGTATCACCCCGGGACCGGGGAGCTGTTTTTT	CASRYHPGTGELFF
NA	TRBV3-1/TRBV3-2	TRBJ2-1	NA	TGTGCCAGCAGCCCTCCCGACTGGGAGAATGAGCAGTTCTTC	CASSPPDWENEQFF
TRBD1	TRBV6-2/TRBV6-3	TRBJ2-7	NA	TGTGCCAGCAGTTACCAACTGGACAGGGACCACGAGCAGTACTTC	CASSYQLDRDHEQYF
NA	TRBV5-4	TRBJ1-1	NA	TGTGCCAGCAGCCGGACCCTCCAAACAGGGGCTTTCTTT	CASSRTLQTGAFF
NA	TRBV5-6	TRBJ2-1	few	TGTGCCAGCAGCTCGCGACAGAATGAGCAGTTCTTC	CASSSRQNEQFF
TRBD1	TRBV19	TRBJ1-5	NA	TGTGCCAGTAGTGTTAAAGGACAGGTCCAGCATTTT	CASSVKGQVQHF
NA	TRBV28	TRBJ2-7	NA	TGTGCCAGCAGCTTAAAATCCTACTACGAGCAGTACTTC	CASSLKSYYEQYF
NA	TRBV2	TRBJ1-1	once	TGTGCCAGCAACGGCCACGGGGGGAAGGGCACTGAAGCTTTCTTT	CASNGHGGKGTEAFF
NA	TRBV9	TRBJ1-1	NA	TGTGCCAGCAGCGTGGGCCCACACACTGAAGCTTTCTTT	CASSVGPHTEAFF
NA	TRBV12-1	TRBJ2-1	NA	TGTGCCAGCAGCCCGCGGACTAGCGGGGGGGTTTACAATGAGCAGTTCTTC	CASSPRTSGGVYNEQFF